The 16 T cell receptor beta chains given below trace back to one sample, sequenced in a study of T cells after posttransplantation cyclophosphamide. The data were produced by immunoSEQ multiplex PCR, yet TCRdb's version contains in-frame clones alone and is incomplete. The profile shows thousands of clones, about 81% of them singletons. A marrow graft followed busulfan-fludarabine conditioning, with cyclophosphamide on days +3 and +4. The material was PBMCs, obtained after an allogeneic stem cell transplant with post-transplant cyclophosphamide. The origin of the receptors is a female patient aged 50 to 60 who received an allogeneic stem cell transplant from a related donor, was CMV-positive, and had no GVHD. Some T cells may have come from the graft donor.

This chain joins TRBV2 and TRBJ2-1; 7 bases map to TRBD2. Trimming at V came to 1 base and at J to 0 bases, leaving 6 bases not matched to a gene. The CDR3 has 17 residues. Germline CDR1 and CDR2: SNHLY and FYNNEI. As DNA, the CDR3 is TGTGCCAGCAGTGAAGGATGGCGGGGGAGCTCCTACAATGAGCAGTTCTTC. Translation: CASSEGWRGSSYNEQFF. Looking up the rest from reference TRBV2 and TRBJ2-1 gives the full variable domain: EPEVTQTPSHQVTQMGQEVILRCVPISNHLYFYWYRQILGQKVEFLVSFYNNEISEKSEIFDDQFSVERPDGSNFTLKIRSTKLEDSAMYFCASSEGWRGSSYNEQFFGPGTRLTVL.

The rearrangement uses TRBV23-1 and TRBJ2-7; D is unresolved. TRBV23-1 is assigned to the ORF class and has an uncertain function. The CDR3 spans 14 residues. The ends were cut back, 4 bases at V and 0 bases at J, with 10 bases in the middle. This CDR3 reads CASSPPPSSYEQYF. CDR3 DNA sequence: TGCGCCAGCAGTCCCCCCCCTAGCTCCTACGAGCAGTACTTC.

The chain employs TRBV5-5 and TRBJ1-6; the match to TRBD1 covers 7 bases. Germline-derived CDR1 and CDR2 are SGHKS and YYEKEE (reference sequence). The V segment lost 1 base and the J segment 8 bases; nucleotides outside the gene matches: 9. The CDR3 loop spans 16 amino acids. The CDR3 is CASSLLGGPQDSPLHF. The DNA of the CDR3 is TGTGCCAGCAGCTTGCTAGGGGGCCCTCAAGATTCACCCCTCCACTTT.

This chain joins TRBV7-8 and TRBJ2-1; 13 bases fit TRBD2. The CDR3 covers 20 residues. J lost 3 bases, V lost 5 bases, and 16 bases had no gene match. The germline gives CDR1 SGHVS, CDR2 FQNEAQ. CDR3 coding DNA: TGTGCCAGCAGCGCACCGGGACTAGCGGGGAGAGGAGGGTTCTACAATGAGCAGTTCTTC. Its protein product is CASSAPGLAGRGGFYNEQFF.

V and J are TRBV5-1 and TRBJ2-7, with 8 nucleotides matching TRBD1. J gave up 2 bases and V 5 bases, and 12 bases lay outside the gene matches. The CDR3 spans 16 residues. Germline CDR1 SGHRS, CDR2 YFSETQ. This chain's CDR3 is CASREAPQGATYEQYF. The CDR3 DNA reads TGCGCCAGCAGGGAGGCGCCGCAGGGGGCAACCTACGAGCAGTACTTC.

The chain is built from TRBV4-2 and TRBJ2-5; D is uncertain. The DNA matches TRBJ2-7 better at its end, which makes the J call doubtful. Germline values: CDR1 LGHNA, CDR2 YNFKEQ. This CDR3 is 13 amino acids long. This CDR3 is CASSVRLYYEQYF. Written as DNA, the CDR3 is TGTGCCAGCAGCGTCCGACTCTACTACGAGCAGTACTTC.

The J gene is TRBJ1-1, the V gene TRBV12-5, with TRBD1 identical over 8 bases. Germline loops: CDR1 LGHNT, CDR2 FRNRAP. The trim removed 4 bases at V and 1 base at J, leaving 2 bases unmatched. This CDR3 comprises 14 residues. CDR3 sequence: CASGSGQGNTEAFF. In nucleotides, the CDR3 is TGTGCTAGTGGTTCAGGACAGGGGAACACTGAAGCTTTCTTT.

The CDR3 region is CASSFPPRVGTEAFF. The CDR3 nucleotides read TGTGCCAGCAGTTTCCCTCCCCGGGTGGGTACTGAAGCTTTCTTT. The rearrangement links TRBV6-1 to TRBJ1-1; D ambiguous. The CDR3 covers 15 residues. CDR1 is MNHNS, CDR2 SASEGT, per germline. Trimming took off 5 bases at V and 5 bases at J, with 18 bases between the two ends.

This clone was seen just once. The V and J genes are TRBV23-1 and TRBJ2-1; D gene uncertain. TRBV23-1 counts as an open reading frame of uncertain function. This CDR3 has 16 residues. The V gene lost 0 bases and the J gene lost 2 bases, with 11 bases spanning the gap. CDR3 nucleotides: TGCGCCAGCAGTCAATCCCAGGAAGGCACCTACAATGAGCAGTTCTTC. This gives the protein CASSQSQEGTYNEQFF.

J is TRBJ2-5 and V is TRBV6-1; 9 positions agree with TRBD1. J gave up 4 bases and V 4 bases, and 7 bases lay outside the gene matches. The CDR3 runs 15 residues. The germline V gene has CDR1 MNHNS and CDR2 SASEGT. The CDR3 DNA is TGTGCCAGCAGTGTTGGAGAGGACAGGGGAGAGACCCAGTACTTC. It codes for CASSVGEDRGETQYF.

This chain uses TRBV6-4 with TRBJ2-1; D unresolved. V lost 5 bases and J lost 8, with 13 bases in between. Per germline, CDR1 MRHNA and CDR2 SNTAGT. The CDR3 consists of 13 residues. CDR3 in DNA: TGTGCCAGCAGTACCGAGACATCGCATGAGCAGTTCTTC. Amino acids: CASSTETSHEQFF.

The CDR3 protein is CASSQRGRGPYEQYF. In nucleotides, the CDR3 is TGTGCCAGCAGCCAACGGGGCAGGGGTCCCTACGAGCAGTACTTC. The V and J genes are TRBV14 and TRBJ2-7, with D maybe TRBD1 (6 bases). Germline values: CDR1 SGHDN, CDR2 FVKESK. Trimming took 2 bases from V and 2 from J, leaving 13 bases between them. This CDR3 region has 15 residues.

The chain has TRBV15 and TRBJ2-7; 11 nucleotides align to TRBD1. The junction had 6 bases not matched to a gene; V was cut back by 0 bases and J by 2 bases. Germline assignment: CDR1 LNHNV and CDR2 YYDKDF (reference sequence). The CDR3 has 17 residues. CDR3 residues: CATSRDRTGGLPYEQYF. The CDR3 bases are TGTGCCACCAGCAGAGATAGGACAGGGGGCCTCCCCTACGAGCAGTACTTC.

The chain joins TRBV6-5 to TRBJ2-7; 7 bases map to TRBD1. This CDR3 has 12 residues. From germline, CDR1 is MNHEY and CDR2 SVGAGI. Trimming cost V 5 bases and J 4 bases; bases outside gene matches: 2. CDR3 in amino acids: CASSGRGYEQYF. CDR3 in DNA: TGTGCCAGCAGTGGCAGGGGGTACGAGCAGTACTTC.

This rearrangement joins TRBV5-8 to TRBJ1-3; D might be TRBD1 (6 bases). Deletions cut 0 bases from V and 2 bases from J, with 9 bases between. The CDR3 totals 15 residues. CDR1 and CDR2 from the germline V gene are SGHTS and YDEGEE. CDR3 loop: CASSLAPGAGNTIYF. CDR3 nucleotide sequence: TGTGCCAGCAGCTTGGCCCCAGGGGCTGGAAACACCATATATTTT.

This clone has only a few counts. The rearrangement uses TRBV5-1 and TRBJ2-7; 8 bases agree with TRBD2. Germline V gene lookup returns CDR1 SGHRS and CDR2 YFSETQ. This CDR3 is 15 amino acids long. V trimming: 3 bases; J trimming: 0 bases; junction bases outside the gene matches: 5. CDR3 sequence reads: CASSSIAGFSYEQYF. The CDR3 DNA follows: TGCGCCAGCAGCTCGATAGCGGGATTCTCCTACGAGCAGTACTTC.